This T cell receptor (beta chain) comes out of a study of shared clonotypes between healthy human individuals. Trimming left V 6 bases short and J 2 bases short, with 5 bases between. The germline gives CDR1 MNHEY, CDR2 SMNVEV (reference sequence). CDR3 length: 13 amino acids. Deep was the level used in running the assay. Method: immunoSEQ multiplex PCR; TCRdb's copy keeps in-frame clones and lacks some. The sample contains roughly 450,000 clones, 79% of which appear only once. The receptor was isolated from a woman aged 40 to 50 in good health. Some clones in this sample may be carry-over from other donors' samples. V usage is TRBV27 and J usage is TRBJ2-6; D gene uncertain. The specimen was PBMCs. The CDR3 loop reads CASRETGANVLTF. The CDR3 coding sequence is TGTGCCAGCAGGGAGACTGGGGCCAACGTCCTGACTTTC.